These T cell receptor beta chains were read from a single sample in a study of T-cell memory formation after mild COVID-19. MiXCR was run by TCRdb on the 5' RACE reads, yielding one entry per CDR3 protein. The table shows about 390,000 distinct CDR3 sequences, with 16% occurring only once. The source material was PBMCs or a T cell subset sorted from them (not recorded which). Receptors originate from a man aged 18 to 29 who had mild COVID-19 (a few samples of this study predate the infection). Cell type and time point are not known. Each CDR3 is given with its conserved first and last residue. The D gene is left open where the match is weak. Clone size is shown for a subset of rows, as once, few, many or a class of expanded clone.

d_call	v_call	clone_size	j_call	cdr3_aa	cdr3_nt
TRBD1	TRBV5-1	NA	TRBJ2-7	CASSWGPGQGAGYEQYF	TGCGCCAGCAGCTGGGGGCCGGGACAGGGGGCTGGATACGAGCAGTACTTC
TRBD2	TRBV7-2	few	TRBJ2-5	CASSSGLAPETQYF	TGTGCCAGCAGTTCAGGACTAGCACCAGAGACCCAGTACTTC
NA	TRBV7-6	few	TRBJ2-5	CASSWGNPIQYF	TGTGCCAGCAGCTGGGGGAACCCAATCCAGTACTTC
NA	TRBV20-1	NA	TRBJ2-1	CSARDSWRGHFEQFF	TGCAGTGCTAGAGATTCATGGCGGGGGCATTTTGAGCAGTTCTTC
TRBD1	TRBV20-1	few	TRBJ1-5	CSARDPGQSNQPQHF	TGCAGTGCTAGAGATCCGGGACAGTCAAATCAGCCCCAGCATTTT
NA	TRBV6-2/TRBV6-3	NA	TRBJ2-3	CASSYSDTTDTQYF	TGTGCCAGCAGTTACTCTGACACCACAGATACGCAGTATTTT
TRBD1	TRBV7-9	few	TRBJ2-7	CASSLTTGDYEQYF	TGTGCCAGCAGCCTCACCACAGGGGACTACGAGCAGTACTTC
TRBD1	TRBV20-1	NA	TRBJ1-1	CSAHRGPGDTEAFF	TGCAGTGCTCACAGGGGGCCAGGGGACACTGAAGCTTTCTTT
NA	TRBV7-9	NA	TRBJ2-3	CASRSPGSTDTQYF	TGTGCCAGCAGGAGCCCGGGGTCCACAGATACGCAGTATTTT
NA	TRBV2	NA	TRBJ1-1	CASTRSSADTEAFF	TGTGCCAGCACCCGGTCCTCAGCCGACACTGAAGCTTTCTTT
TRBD2	TRBV7-9	many	TRBJ2-2	CASSRRSGVDTGELFF	TGTGCCAGCAGCCGACGTAGCGGGGTCGACACCGGGGAGCTGTTTTTT
TRBD1	TRBV4-1	NA	TRBJ1-1	CASSQVSGGTEAFF	TGCGCCAGCAGCCAAGTCTCAGGGGGCACTGAAGCTTTCTTT
TRBD1	TRBV24-1	NA	TRBJ2-1	CATSDQGTDAYNEQFF	TGTGCCACCAGTGATCAAGGGACAGATGCCTACAATGAGCAGTTCTTC
NA	TRBV6-5	once	TRBJ1-5	CASSYRDAQWPQHF	TGTGCCAGCAGTTACCGGGACGCCCAATGGCCCCAGCATTTT
NA	TRBV18	many	TRBJ1-6	CASSPQQGVNSPLHF	TGTGCCAGCTCCCCGCAACAGGGAGTGAATTCACCCCTCCACTTT
NA	TRBV14	few	TRBJ2-1	CASSPIRNEQFF	TGTGCCAGCAGCCCGATACGAAATGAGCAGTTCTTC
TRBD2	TRBV24-1	many	TRBJ2-1	CATSAAGGPDEQFF	TGTGCCACCAGTGCCGCGGGGGGTCCAGATGAGCAGTTCTTC
NA	TRBV9	NA	TRBJ1-2	CASMTGQNYGYTF	TGTGCCAGCATGACAGGCCAAAACTATGGCTACACCTTC
TRBD1	TRBV20-1	few	TRBJ1-1	CSARDPGQGGTEAFF	TGCAGTGCTAGAGATCCCGGACAGGGAGGAACTGAAGCTTTCTTT
TRBD1	TRBV7-2	few	TRBJ2-5	CASSPGQAETQYF	TGTGCCAGCAGCCCGGGACAGGCAGAGACCCAGTACTTC
TRBD2	TRBV20-1	NA	TRBJ2-5	CSARDWEVAGDKETQYF	TGCAGTGCTAGAGATTGGGAGGTAGCGGGGGATAAAGAGACCCAGTACTTC
NA	TRBV4-3	few	TRBJ2-7	CASSQGPYEQYF	TGCGCCAGCAGCCAAGGGCCCTACGAGCAGTACTTC
TRBD2	TRBV6-5	few	TRBJ2-5	CASSYTSGAQETQYF	TGTGCCAGCAGTTACACTAGCGGGGCTCAAGAGACCCAGTACTTC
TRBD2	TRBV20-1	few	TRBJ2-3	CSATRGLAGTDTQYF	TGCAGTGCTACCCGGGGACTAGCGGGCACAGATACGCAGTATTTT
NA	TRBV27	NA	TRBJ2-1	CASSRGDSYNEQFF	TGTGCCAGCAGCCGCGGCGACTCCTACAATGAGCAGTTCTTC
NA	TRBV4-2	once	TRBJ2-3	CASSQGVALSTDTQYF	TGTGCCAGCAGCCAAGGGGTAGCTTTGAGCACAGATACGCAGTATTTT
NA	TRBV7-3	NA	TRBJ2-1	CASSSHGNEQFF	TGTGCCAGCAGCTCACACGGTAATGAGCAGTTCTTC
NA	TRBV6-5	NA	TRBJ1-3	CASSYSGRRLSGNTIYF	TGTGCCAGCAGTTACAGTGGCAGACGCCTCTCTGGAAACACCATATATTTT
NA	TRBV7-9	NA	TRBJ2-3	CASSLPGVTDTQYF	TGTGCCAGCAGCTTACCCGGGGTCACAGATACGCAGTATTTT
NA	TRBV4-2	NA	TRBJ2-1	CASSQAVAGSSYNEQFF	TGTGCCAGCAGCCAAGCGGTTGCAGGGAGCTCCTACAATGAGCAGTTCTTC
NA	TRBV5-6	few	TRBJ2-3	CASSSEGGVVDTQYF	TGTGCCAGCAGCTCGGAAGGGGGGGTCGTGGATACGCAGTATTTT
TRBD1	TRBV5-6	few	TRBJ2-3	CASSRTGWDTQYF	TGTGCCAGCAGCCGGACAGGGTGGGATACGCAGTATTTT
TRBD1	TRBV14	NA	TRBJ2-7	CASSQVGQSYEQYF	TGTGCCAGCAGCCAAGTGGGACAGTCGTACGAGCAGTACTTC
TRBD1	TRBV18	NA	TRBJ2-7	CASSPLSLGQARGEQYF	TGTGCCAGCTCACCATTGTCTCTCGGACAGGCCCGCGGGGAGCAGTACTTC
NA	TRBV27	NA	TRBJ2-1	CASNGQLSSYNEQFF	TGTGCCAGCAACGGACAGTTAAGCTCCTACAATGAGCAGTTCTTC
NA	TRBV4-1	few	TRBJ1-1	CASSLQDSEAFF	TGCGCCAGCAGCCTTCAGGACAGTGAAGCTTTCTTT
NA	TRBV7-3	few	TRBJ2-6	CASSFHSSGANVLTF	TGTGCCAGCAGCTTCCACAGCTCTGGGGCCAACGTCCTGACTTTC
TRBD1	TRBV3-1	few	TRBJ1-2	CASSLGDRRLHYGYTF	TGTGCCAGCAGCCTTGGGGACAGGCGTTTGCACTATGGCTACACCTTC
NA	TRBV5-1	NA	TRBJ1-1	CASSFRTSQGAEAFF	TGCGCCAGCAGCTTCCGAACCTCCCAAGGCGCTGAAGCTTTCTTT
NA	TRBV4-3	few	TRBJ2-4	CASSQSPTKNIQYF	TGCGCCAGCAGCCAATCTCCAACAAAAAACATTCAGTACTTC
NA	TRBV29-1	NA	TRBJ2-3	CSVVARTPKGSTDTQYF	TGCAGCGTTGTGGCCCGGACACCGAAGGGTAGCACAGATACGCAGTATTTT
TRBD1	TRBV5-1	NA	TRBJ2-7	CASSLTGTEYEQYF	TGCGCCAGCAGCTTAACCGGGACAGAATACGAGCAGTACTTC
NA	TRBV27	NA	TRBJ1-2	CASSWRVGYGYTF	TGTGCCAGCAGTTGGAGGGTGGGCTATGGCTACACCTTC
TRBD2	TRBV12-3/TRBV12-4	few	TRBJ2-2	CASSPTSGRTGELFF	TGTGCCAGCAGTCCGACTAGCGGCCGAACCGGGGAGCTGTTTTTT
NA	TRBV7-2	NA	TRBJ1-5	CASSLGGAEPGPQHF	TGTGCCAGCAGCTTAGGGGGGGCGGAGCCAGGGCCCCAGCATTTT